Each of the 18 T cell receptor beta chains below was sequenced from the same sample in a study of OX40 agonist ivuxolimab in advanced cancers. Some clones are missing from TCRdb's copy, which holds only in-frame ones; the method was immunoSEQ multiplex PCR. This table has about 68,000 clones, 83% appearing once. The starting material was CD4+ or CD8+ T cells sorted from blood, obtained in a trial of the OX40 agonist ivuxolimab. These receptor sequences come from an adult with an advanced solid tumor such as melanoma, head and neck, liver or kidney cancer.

In DNA form, the CDR3 reads TGTGCCAGCAGTGTTGGCGCCGGGACAGGGGCAGGCGAAAAACTGTTTTTT. As protein: CASSVGAGTGAGEKLFF. The chain is built from TRBV6-1 and TRBJ1-4; TRBD1 matches 10 bases. Losses at the gene ends were 4 bases for V and 8 bases for J; bases not matched to a gene: 13. Germline loops: CDR1 MNHNS, CDR2 SASEGT. CDR3 length: 17 residues.

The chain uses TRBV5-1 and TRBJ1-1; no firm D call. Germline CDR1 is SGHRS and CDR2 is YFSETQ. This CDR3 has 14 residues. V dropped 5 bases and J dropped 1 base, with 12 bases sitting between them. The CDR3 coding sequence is TGCGCCAGCAGTCTTTTCCCGGAGAACACTGAAGCTTTCTTT. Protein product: CASSLFPENTEAFF.

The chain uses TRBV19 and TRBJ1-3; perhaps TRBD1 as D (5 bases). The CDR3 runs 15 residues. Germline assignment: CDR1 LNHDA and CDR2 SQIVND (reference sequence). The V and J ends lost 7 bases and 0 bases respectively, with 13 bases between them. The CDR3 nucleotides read TGTGCCAGTACCCTCTTGGGGACCTCTGGAAACACCATATATTTT. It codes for CASTLLGTSGNTIYF.

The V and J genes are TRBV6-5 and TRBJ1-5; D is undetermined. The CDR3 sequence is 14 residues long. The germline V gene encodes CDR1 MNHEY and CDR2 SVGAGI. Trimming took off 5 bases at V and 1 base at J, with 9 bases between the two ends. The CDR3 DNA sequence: TGTGCCAGCAGTACCGGGGTCAGCAATCAGCCCCAGCATTTT. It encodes CASSTGVSNQPQHF.

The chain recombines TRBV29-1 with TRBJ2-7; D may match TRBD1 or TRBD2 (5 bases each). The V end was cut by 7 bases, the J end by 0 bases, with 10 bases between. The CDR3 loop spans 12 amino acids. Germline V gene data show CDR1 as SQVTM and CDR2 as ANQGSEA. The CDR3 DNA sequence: TGCAGCGCCTTGGGGGACTCCTACGAGCAGTACTTC. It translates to CSALGDSYEQYF.

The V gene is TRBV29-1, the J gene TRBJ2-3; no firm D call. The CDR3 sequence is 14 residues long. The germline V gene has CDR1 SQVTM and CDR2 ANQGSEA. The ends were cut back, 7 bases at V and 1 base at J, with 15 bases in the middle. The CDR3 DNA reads TGCAGCGCCGGCCCAGGTTGGGGCACAGATACGCAGTATTTT. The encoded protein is CSAGPGWGTDTQYF.

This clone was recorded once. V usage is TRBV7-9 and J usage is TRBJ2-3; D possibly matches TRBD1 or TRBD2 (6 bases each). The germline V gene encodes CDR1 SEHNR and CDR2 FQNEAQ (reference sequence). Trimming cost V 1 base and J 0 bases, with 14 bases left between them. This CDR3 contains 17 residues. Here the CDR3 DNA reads TGTGCCAGCAGCTTAGGGTTGTCGGGGGCTAGCACAGATACGCAGTATTTT. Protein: CASSLGLSGASTDTQYF.

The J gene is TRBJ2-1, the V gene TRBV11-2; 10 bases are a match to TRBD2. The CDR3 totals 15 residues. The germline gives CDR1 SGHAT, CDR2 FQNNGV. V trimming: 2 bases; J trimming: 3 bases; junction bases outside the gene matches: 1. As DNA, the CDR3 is TGTGCCAGCAGCTTAAGACTAGCGGGCTACAATGAGCAGTTCTTC. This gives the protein CASSLRLAGYNEQFF.

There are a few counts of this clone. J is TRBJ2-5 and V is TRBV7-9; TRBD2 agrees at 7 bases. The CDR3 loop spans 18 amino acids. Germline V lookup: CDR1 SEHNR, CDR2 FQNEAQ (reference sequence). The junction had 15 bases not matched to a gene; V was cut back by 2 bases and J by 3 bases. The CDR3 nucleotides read TGTGCCAGCAGCTTACCCTCCGAATTCGCTAGCGGAAAAGAGACCCAGTACTTC. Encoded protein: CASSLPSEFASGKETQYF.

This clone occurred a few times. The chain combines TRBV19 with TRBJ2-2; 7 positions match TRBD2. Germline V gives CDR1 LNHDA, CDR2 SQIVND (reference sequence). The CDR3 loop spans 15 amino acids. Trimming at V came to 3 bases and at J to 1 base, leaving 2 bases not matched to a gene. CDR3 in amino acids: CASSIRGENTGELFF. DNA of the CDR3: TGTGCCAGTAGTATCCGGGGGGAGAACACCGGGGAGCTGTTTTTT.

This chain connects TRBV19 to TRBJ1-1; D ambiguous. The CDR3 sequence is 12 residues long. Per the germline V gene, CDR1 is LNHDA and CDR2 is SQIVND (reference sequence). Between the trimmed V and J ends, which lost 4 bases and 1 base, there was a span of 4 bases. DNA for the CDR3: TGTGCCAGTAGTAACTGGAACACTGAAGCTTTCTTT. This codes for CASSNWNTEAFF.

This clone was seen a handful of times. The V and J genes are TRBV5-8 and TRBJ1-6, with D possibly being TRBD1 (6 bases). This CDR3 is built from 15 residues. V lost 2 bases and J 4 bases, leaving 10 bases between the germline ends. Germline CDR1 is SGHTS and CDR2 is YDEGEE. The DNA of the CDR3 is TGTGCCAGCAGCTTCGGACAGTCTTATAATTCACCCCTCCACTTT. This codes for CASSFGQSYNSPLHF.

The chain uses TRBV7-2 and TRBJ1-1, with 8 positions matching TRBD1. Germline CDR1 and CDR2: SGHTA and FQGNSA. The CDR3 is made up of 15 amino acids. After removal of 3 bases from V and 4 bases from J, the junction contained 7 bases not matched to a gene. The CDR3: CASSFTRDRGTEAFF. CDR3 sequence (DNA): TGTGCCAGCAGCTTCACCCGCGACAGGGGCACTGAAGCTTTCTTT.

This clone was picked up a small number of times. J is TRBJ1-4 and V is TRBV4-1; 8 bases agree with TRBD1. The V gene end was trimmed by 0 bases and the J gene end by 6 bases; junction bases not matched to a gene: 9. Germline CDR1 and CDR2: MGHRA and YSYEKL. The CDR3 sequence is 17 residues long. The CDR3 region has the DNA TGCGCCAGCAGCCAAGATTCTGGGACAGGTTCTTATGAAAAACTGTTTTTT. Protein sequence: CASSQDSGTGSYEKLFF.

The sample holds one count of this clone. CDR3 amino acids: CASSQGGANYEQYF. The CDR3 nucleotides are TGCGCCAGCAGCCAAGGGGGGGCTAACTACGAGCAGTACTTC. The V and J genes are TRBV4-1 and TRBJ2-7; D might be TRBD1 or TRBD2, each matching 6 bases. V shed 1 base and J shed 3 bases, with 10 bases lying between them. Per the germline V gene, CDR1 is MGHRA and CDR2 is YSYEKL. The CDR3 length is 14 residues.

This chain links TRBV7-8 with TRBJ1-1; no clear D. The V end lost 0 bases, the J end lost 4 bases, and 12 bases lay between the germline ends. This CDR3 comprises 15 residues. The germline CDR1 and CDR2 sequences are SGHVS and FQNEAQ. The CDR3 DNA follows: TGTGCCAGCAGCTTAGCGCAGGTTTCCGTCACTGAAGCTTTCTTT. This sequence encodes CASSLAQVSVTEAFF.

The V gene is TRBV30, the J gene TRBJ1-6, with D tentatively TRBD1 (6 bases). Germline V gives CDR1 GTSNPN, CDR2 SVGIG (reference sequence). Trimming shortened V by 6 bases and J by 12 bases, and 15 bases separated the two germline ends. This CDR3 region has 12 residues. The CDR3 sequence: CACSDRGLPLHF. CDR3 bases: TGTGCCTGTTCGGACAGAGGGTTACCCCTCCACTTT.

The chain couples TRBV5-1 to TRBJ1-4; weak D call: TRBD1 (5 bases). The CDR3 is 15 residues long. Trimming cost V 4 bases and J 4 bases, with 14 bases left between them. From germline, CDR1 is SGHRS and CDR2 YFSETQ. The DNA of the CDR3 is TGCGCCAGCAGCCTTGGAACTCAGGGTAATGAAAAACTGTTTTTT. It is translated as CASSLGTQGNEKLFF.